The following is a T cell receptor beta chain sequence with its context. The sample belongs to a study of blood T cell repertoires in COVID-19. Study details: Samples representing acute and convalescent COVID-19 were sourced from the United States, Italy and Spain. Sample material is recorded as cDNA or gDNA derived from T cells, B-cell-depleted T cells, or PBMCs.

In the original analysis: From reference gene primer amplification, estimates of nucleated cell counts were derived. Clones were sequenced by immunoSEQ multiplex PCR, and TCRdb holds only the in-frame ones, with some missing. V, J and clone size are those of that table, while D and trimming were read from the DNA. The sample holds some 150,000 clones, 70% to 90% seen once. Recruited during active infection, patients (from Seattle) were subsequently followed longitudinally. This TCR was sampled from an older woman with COVID-19, enrolled during active disease. Sequencing used peripheral blood.

In DNA, the CDR3 is TGTGCCAGCAGTCATCGCGGGGGGTCCCCTAAAACCGGGGAGCTGTTTTTT. As protein: CASSHRGGSPKTGELFF. This chain links TRBV7-2 with TRBJ2-2; 8 positions match TRBD2. V shed 6 bases, J shed 5 bases, and the junction held 14 bases outside the gene matches. Germline CDR1 reads SGHTA; CDR2 reads FQGNSA. This CDR3 region has 17 residues.